Below, one T cell receptor (beta chain) is given with its context. Its antigen is not known. This record belongs to a study of T cell responses to AZD1222 COVID-19 vaccine. Germline CDR1 SGDLS, CDR2 YYNGEE. The CDR3 totals 15 residues. V shed 0 bases, J shed 2 bases, and the junction held 0 bases outside the gene matches. Study observations and caveats: The span of vaccine-associated CD4 TCRs extended across spike, with dominance at 160-218 and 743-854. No day 14 peak samples; only post-peak repertoires were characterized. Elevations in Spike-specific TCR breadth and depth followed administration of two AZD1222 doses.

Some clones are missing from TCRdb's copy, which holds only in-frame ones; the method was immunoSEQ multiplex PCR. The data contain 130,000 or so clones, roughly 84% of them singletons. Sequencing used peripheral blood, obtained 28 days after the second AZD1222 dose. The chain uses TRBV9 and TRBJ2-5; 11 bases agree with TRBD1. This clonotype was obtained from an adult who received the AZD1222 COVID-19 vaccine. The CDR3 DNA reads as TGTGCCAGCAGCGTAGGGGACAGGGGGCAAGAGACCCAGTACTTC. Translation gives CASSVGDRGQETQYF.